This T cell receptor (beta chain) was identified in a study of blood T cells in healthy people across ages. Alongside a J-beta primer mix, a sample-barcoded 5' primer served in a second PCR lasting roughly 7 to 12 cycles. Via MiXCR, TCRdb re-called the 5' RACE reads, giving one row per CDR3 protein. Here the sample spans hundreds of thousands of distinct CDR3 sequences, under 65% being singletons. This clonotype was detected only a few times. Antigen specificity is unknown. The CDR3 is 13 residues long. Trimming shortened V by 5 bases and J by 0 bases, and 5 bases separated the two germline ends. The germline CDR1 and CDR2 sequences are SGHRS and YFSETQ. Study-level points and caveats: Diversity of TCR beta per million T cells declined in a roughly linear way with age. Naive CD4+ cell counts and diversity both ran higher in long-lived than in aged donors.

Sample: blood. This clonotype was obtained from an elderly woman in good health. This chain connects TRBV5-1 to TRBJ2-2; D remains unclear. CDR3 bases: TGCGCCAGCAGAGTTACGAACACCGGGGAGCTGTTTTTT. Its protein is CASRVTNTGELFF.